The 7 T cell receptor beta chains listed next were all sequenced from one sample in a study of beta chain features in type 1 diabetes. General study points: TCRB CDR3s from Type 1 diabetes patients were moderately but significantly shorter in all four CD4+ subsets.

Their cognate antigens are unknown. Every isolated RNA sample was fully reverse transcribed, so sequencing captured expressed TCRB transcripts. Libraries were prepared by immunoSEQ multiplex PCR; TCRdb keeps only in-frame clonotypes and omits some of them. The table shows about 280,000 clones, with approximately 16% occurring only once. Input material: naive CD4+ T cells from blood. Source of these receptors: a man aged 18 to 29 with type 1 diabetes.

This clone has more than one count but fewer than ten. The chain joins TRBV5-5 to TRBJ2-5; maybe TRBD1 (6 bases). The CDR3 contains 13 residues. V lost 7 bases, J lost 4 bases, and 14 bases lay in between. Germline CDR1 SGHKS, CDR2 YYEKEE (reference sequence). The CDR3 here is CASGRRGGETQYF. The CDR3 nucleotides are TGTGCCAGCGGGCGTCGAGGGGGAGAGACCCAGTACTTC.

This chain joins TRBV7-9 and TRBJ2-7; 12 nucleotides match TRBD1. The trim removed 3 bases at V and 5 bases at J, leaving 2 bases unmatched. This CDR3 has 14 amino acids. Germline-derived CDR1 and CDR2 are SEHNR and FQNEAQ (reference sequence). CDR3 sequence reads: CASSLGQGANEQYF. CDR3 sequence (DNA): TGTGCCAGCAGCTTGGGACAGGGGGCGAACGAGCAGTACTTC.

This clone was seen more than once but under ten times. J is TRBJ1-2 and V is TRBV14; unclear D gene. Germline assignment: CDR1 SGHDN and CDR2 FVKESK. Trimming shortened V by 0 bases and J by 2 bases, and 10 bases separated the two germline ends. This CDR3 is built from 15 residues. This CDR3 reads CASSQDRLRNYGYTF. The CDR3 DNA sequence: TGTGCCAGCAGCCAAGATAGATTGCGGAACTATGGCTACACCTTC. Complete variable domain (other parts from reference TRBV14 and TRBJ1-2): EAGVTQFPSHSVIEKGQTVTLRCDPISGHDNLYWYRRVMGKEIKFLLHFVKESKQDESGMPNNRFLAERTGGTYSTLKVQPAELEDSGVYFCASSQDRLRNYGYTFGSGTRLTVV.

The chain uses TRBV9 and TRBJ2-2; the D is unclear. This CDR3 has 12 residues. V dropped 4 bases and J dropped 9 bases, with 10 bases sitting between them. Germline assignment: CDR1 SGDLS and CDR2 YYNGEE. CDR3 sequence reads: CASSTAAWELFF. In nucleotides, the CDR3 is TGTGCCAGCAGCACGGCGGCGTGGGAGCTGTTTTTT.

V and J are TRBV9 and TRBJ1-2; tentatively, D is TRBD1 (5 bases). CDR1 SGDLS and CDR2 YYNGEE come from the germline V gene. Trimming shortened V by 0 bases and J by 8 bases, and 8 bases separated the two germline ends. CDR3 length equals 12 residues. The CDR3 bases are TGTGCCAGCAGCGTAGGACAGTCCGGCTACACCTTC. The encoded protein is CASSVGQSGYTF.

The V gene is TRBV5-6, the J gene TRBJ2-7, with a tentative D call TRBD2 (7 bases). The CDR3 has 14 amino acids. In germline, CDR1 is SGHDT, CDR2 YYEEEE. V was trimmed by 4 bases and J by 3 bases, leaving 14 bases between them. The CDR3 protein is CASSSLGGHYEQYF. In DNA, the CDR3 is TGTGCCAGCAGCAGTCTGGGGGGGCACTACGAGCAGTACTTC.

This chain uses TRBV21-1 with TRBJ2-7; the D call in the table, TRBD2, was not verified against the DNA. TRBV21-1 corresponds to a pseudogene. The CDR3 spans 18 residues. The CDR3 DNA is TGTGCCAGCAGCAAGATGGAGACTAGCGGGGGGGCAAAGTACGAGCAGTACTTC. Translated: CASSKMETSGGAKYEQYF.